The rows below give T cell receptor beta chains drawn from one sample of a study of cytomegalovirus exposure and HLA in healthy donors. TCRdb's copy holds only in-frame clones and misses some; the assay was immunoSEQ multiplex PCR. The repertoire consists of around 120,000 clones, with around 80% occurring once and the leading ten covering under 4.5%. The specimen was PBMCs. The receptors derive from a woman between 40 and 50 years old in good health and CMV-seronegative. Each CDR3 is given with its conserved first and last residue. Fields, in order: D gene, clone size, V gene, J gene, CDR3 DNA, CDR3 protein. The D gene is left open where the match is weak. The size of a clone is reported for some rows only, either as once, few or many, or as a class for expanded clones.

d_call: TRBD2
clone_size: once
v_call: TRBV4-1
j_call: TRBJ2-1
cdr3_nt: TGCGCCAGCAGCCAAGAGGCTAGCGGGGGCTTTCTATACAATGAGCAGTTCTTC
cdr3_aa: CASSQEASGGFLYNEQFF

d_call: TRBD2
clone_size: NA
v_call: TRBV7-9
j_call: TRBJ2-2
cdr3_nt: TGTGCCAGCAGCTCGCGACTAGCGGGATCCACCGGGGAGCTGTTTTTT
cdr3_aa: CASSSRLAGSTGELFF

d_call: NA
clone_size: once
v_call: TRBV4-3
j_call: TRBJ2-7
cdr3_nt: TGCGCCAGCAGCCAAGGGCCGTCGGGGGAATCACGCGAGCAGTACTTC
cdr3_aa: CASSQGPSGESREQYF

d_call: TRBD2
clone_size: once
v_call: TRBV9
j_call: TRBJ2-1
cdr3_nt: TGTGCCAGCAGCGCAGAGGTCGTCGGGAGGGCCAACAATGAGCAGTTCTTC
cdr3_aa: CASSAEVVGRANNEQFF

d_call: TRBD1
clone_size: NA
v_call: TRBV29-1
j_call: TRBJ1-1
cdr3_nt: TGCAGCGTTCGGACAGGGAGGACTGAAGCTTTCTTT
cdr3_aa: CSVRTGRTEAFF

d_call: NA
clone_size: NA
v_call: TRBV28
j_call: TRBJ1-5
cdr3_nt: TGTGCCAGCAGTCTCCCCGGGCAGCCCCAGCATTTT
cdr3_aa: CASSLPGQPQHF

d_call: NA
clone_size: once
v_call: TRBV11-2
j_call: TRBJ1-1
cdr3_nt: TGTGCCAGCAGCTTAACGGGGAGGACGGACACTGAAGCTTTCTTT
cdr3_aa: CASSLTGRTDTEAFF

d_call: NA
clone_size: NA
v_call: TRBV5-6
j_call: TRBJ2-7
cdr3_nt: TGTGCCAGCAGCTTGGGGACACTCTCCTACGAGCAGTACTTC
cdr3_aa: CASSLGTLSYEQYF

d_call: NA
clone_size: NA
v_call: TRBV2
j_call: TRBJ1-6
cdr3_nt: TGTGCCAGCAGACCACTATGGCAGGGTATTTCACCCCTCCACTTT
cdr3_aa: CASRPLWQGISPLHF

d_call: TRBD1
clone_size: once
v_call: TRBV7-9
j_call: TRBJ2-6
cdr3_nt: TGTGCCAGCAGCTCAAGACAGGGGTCTGGGGCCAACGTCCTGACTTTC
cdr3_aa: CASSSRQGSGANVLTF

d_call: TRBD1
clone_size: few
v_call: TRBV2
j_call: TRBJ1-2
cdr3_nt: TGTGCCAGCAGTGCGCTTCAGGGGGCTGGCTACACCTTC
cdr3_aa: CASSALQGAGYTF

d_call: NA
clone_size: NA
v_call: TRBV18
j_call: TRBJ1-3
cdr3_nt: TGTGCCAGCTCACCACAACAGGGATCCCCTGGAAACACCATATATTTT
cdr3_aa: CASSPQQGSPGNTIYF

d_call: TRBD1
clone_size: NA
v_call: TRBV5-1
j_call: TRBJ2-3
cdr3_nt: TGCGCCAGCAGCCTCGGGACAGGGGGTTCAGATACGCAGTATTTT
cdr3_aa: CASSLGTGGSDTQYF

d_call: NA
clone_size: NA
v_call: TRBV13
j_call: TRBJ2-7
cdr3_nt: TGTGCCAGCAGCTTAGGGCAGGGGAGATACGAGCAGTACTTC
cdr3_aa: CASSLGQGRYEQYF

d_call: TRBD1
clone_size: once
v_call: TRBV4-3
j_call: TRBJ2-1
cdr3_nt: TGCGCCAGCAGCCAAGTTAGACCCTCCGGGACAGGGTACAATGAGCAGTTCTTC
cdr3_aa: CASSQVRPSGTGYNEQFF

d_call: NA
clone_size: once
v_call: TRBV4-3
j_call: TRBJ1-4
cdr3_nt: TGCGCCAGCAGCCAAGGGGCCCGAAGAAGCGAAAAACTGTTTTTT
cdr3_aa: CASSQGARRSEKLFF

d_call: NA
clone_size: NA
v_call: TRBV19
j_call: TRBJ2-7
cdr3_nt: TGTGCCAGTAGTATACTGGGAGTCTCCTACGAGCAGTACTTC
cdr3_aa: CASSILGVSYEQYF

d_call: TRBD1
clone_size: NA
v_call: TRBV27
j_call: TRBJ1-5
cdr3_nt: TGTGCCAGCAGTTTACAGGGGGCGCGGGGCAATCAGCCCCAGCATTTT
cdr3_aa: CASSLQGARGNQPQHF

d_call: NA
clone_size: NA
v_call: TRBV29-1
j_call: TRBJ1-4
cdr3_nt: TGCAGCGTTGAAGATGTTGGGGGGGGCGGTGAAAAACTGTTTTTT
cdr3_aa: CSVEDVGGGGEKLFF

d_call: NA
clone_size: NA
v_call: TRBV5-1
j_call: TRBJ2-5
cdr3_nt: TGCGCCAGCAGCTTCAGGGGTCTCCAAGAGACCCAGTACTTC
cdr3_aa: CASSFRGLQETQYF